The clone carrying this T cell receptor (beta chain) occurred many times. The antigen is unknown. cDNA libraries for TCR alpha and TCR beta, carrying sample barcodes and UMIs, came from 5'RACE with constant-segment primers. MiXCR, run by TCRdb on the 5' RACE reads, gives a single entry per CDR3 protein. The sample has tens of thousands of distinct CDR3 sequences, roughly 14% seen once. The data originate from a study of T-cell memory formation after mild COVID-19. Overall study results and limits: Contracting clones localized mainly to CM and EM when CD4+ and mainly to EMRA when CD8+.

The TCR sequence derives from an adult woman who had mild COVID-19 (a few samples of this study predate the infection). Cell type and time point are not known. The sequencing input was PBMCs or a T cell subset sorted from them (not recorded which).

The CDR3 sequence: CSAKRGPGPYNEQFF. The CDR3 nucleotides read TGCAGTGCTAAGAGGGGCCCGGGGCCTTACAATGAGCAGTTCTTC. The chain couples TRBV20-1 to TRBJ2-1, with D possibly called TRBD1 or TRBD2 (5 bases each). The germline CDR1 and CDR2 sequences are DFQATT and SNEGSKA (reference sequence). The V end lost 4 bases, the J end lost 4 bases, and 17 bases lay between the germline ends. CDR3 size: 15 residues.